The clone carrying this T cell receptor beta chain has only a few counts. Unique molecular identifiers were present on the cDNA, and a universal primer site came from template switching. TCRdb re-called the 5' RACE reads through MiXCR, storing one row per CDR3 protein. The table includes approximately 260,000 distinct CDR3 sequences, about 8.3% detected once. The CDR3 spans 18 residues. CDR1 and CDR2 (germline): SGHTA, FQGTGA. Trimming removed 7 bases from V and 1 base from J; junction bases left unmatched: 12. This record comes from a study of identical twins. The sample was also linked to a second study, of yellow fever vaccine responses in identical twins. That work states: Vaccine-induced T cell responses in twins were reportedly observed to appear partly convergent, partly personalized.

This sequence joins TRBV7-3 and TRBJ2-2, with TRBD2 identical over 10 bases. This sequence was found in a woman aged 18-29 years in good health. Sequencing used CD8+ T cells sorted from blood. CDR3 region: CASNTIPRLAGNTGELFF. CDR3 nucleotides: TGTGCCAGCAACACTATCCCACGACTAGCGGGGAACACCGGGGAGCTGTTTTTT.